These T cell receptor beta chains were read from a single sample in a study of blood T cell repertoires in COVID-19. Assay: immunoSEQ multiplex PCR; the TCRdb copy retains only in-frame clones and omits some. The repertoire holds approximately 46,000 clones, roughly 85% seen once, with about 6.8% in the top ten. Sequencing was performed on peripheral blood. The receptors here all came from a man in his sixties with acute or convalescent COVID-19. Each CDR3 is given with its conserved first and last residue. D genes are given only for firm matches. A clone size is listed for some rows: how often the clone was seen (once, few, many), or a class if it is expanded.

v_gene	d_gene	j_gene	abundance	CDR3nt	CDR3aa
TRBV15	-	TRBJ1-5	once	TGTGCCACCAGCAGAGATAGTCAGCCCCAGCATTTT	CATSRDSQPQHF
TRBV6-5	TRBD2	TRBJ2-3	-	TGTGCCAGCAGTTGGGGTTTCGGGGGGACAGATACGCAGTATTTT	CASSWGFGGTDTQYF
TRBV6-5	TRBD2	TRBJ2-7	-	TGTGCCAGCAGTTACCAAGCGGGAGGCCCCTACGAGCAGTACTTC	CASSYQAGGPYEQYF
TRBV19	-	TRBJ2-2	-	TGTGCCAGTAGTATCGGGAACACCGGGGAGCTGTTTTTT	CASSIGNTGELFF
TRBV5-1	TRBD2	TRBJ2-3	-	TGCGCCAGCAGCTTGGGTCCTAGCGGGAGATCGAGGTCGACAGATACGCAGTATTTT	CASSLGPSGRSRSTDTQYF
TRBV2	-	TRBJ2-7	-	TGTGCCAGCAGAGACCCGGACAGCTACGAGCAGTACTTC	CASRDPDSYEQYF
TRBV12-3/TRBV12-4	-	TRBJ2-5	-	TGTGCCAGCAGTTTCGGGGAGACCCAGTACTTC	CASSFGETQYF
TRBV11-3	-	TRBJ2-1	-	TGTGCCAGCAGCTTAGATTCCCAGGGGTACAATGAGCAGTTCTTC	CASSLDSQGYNEQFF
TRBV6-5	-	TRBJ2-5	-	TGTGCCAGCAGAACCGCGGGCTCGGAGACCCAGTACTTC	CASRTAGSETQYF
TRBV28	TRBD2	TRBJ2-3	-	TGTGCCACCGCCGATCCGGGACTAGGGTCAGATACGCAGTATTTT	CATADPGLGSDTQYF
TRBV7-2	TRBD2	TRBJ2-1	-	TGTGCCAGCAGCTCCCCAAGGGGAGGGCTGGACAATGAGCAGTTCTTC	CASSSPRGGLDNEQFF
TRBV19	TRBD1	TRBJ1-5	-	TGTGCCAGTAGTATAGCAGCAGGGGGAAGCAATCAGCCCCAGCATTTT	CASSIAAGGSNQPQHF
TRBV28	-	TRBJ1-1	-	TGTGCCAGCACCGGGACACACACTGAAGCTTTCTTT	CASTGTHTEAFF
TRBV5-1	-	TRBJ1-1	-	TGCGCCAGCAGCTTGGGGCAGGGGAAGAACACTGAAGCTTTCTTT	CASSLGQGKNTEAFF
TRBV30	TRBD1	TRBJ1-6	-	TGTGCCTGGAGTGAGGGACAGCCAAATAATTCACCCCTCCACTTT	CAWSEGQPNNSPLHF
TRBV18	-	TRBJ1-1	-	TGTGCCAGCTCACCCTCTAAAAGCGACAGGCCGAACACTGAAGCTTTCTTT	CASSPSKSDRPNTEAFF
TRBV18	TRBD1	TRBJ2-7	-	TGTGCCAGCTCACAACCCGGGACAGGCTACGAGCAGTACTTC	CASSQPGTGYEQYF
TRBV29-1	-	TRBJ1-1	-	TGCAGCGTTGAACGCGGAGGGGACACTGAAGCTTTCTTT	CSVERGGDTEAFF
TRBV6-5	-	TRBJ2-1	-	TGTGCCAGCACTAGCTACAATGAGCAGTTCTTC	CASTSYNEQFF
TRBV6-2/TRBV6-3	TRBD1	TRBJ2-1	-	TGTGCCAGCAGTGGGGGGGACAGGGGGCGGGTCAATGAGCAGTTCTTC	CASSGGDRGRVNEQFF
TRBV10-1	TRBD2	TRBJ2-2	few	TGCGCCAGCAGTGACCAGGGACTAGCGGGAGTAGTCGGGGAGCTGTTTTTT	CASSDQGLAGVVGELFF
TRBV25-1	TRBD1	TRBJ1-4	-	TGTGCCAGCCGTCGGACAGGCCAGGAAAAACTGTTTTTT	CASRRTGQEKLFF
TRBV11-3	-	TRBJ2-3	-	TGTGCCAGCAGCTTCCAGGGTGGCACAGATACGCAGTATTTT	CASSFQGGTDTQYF
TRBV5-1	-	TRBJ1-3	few	TGCGCCAGCAGCTTGAACTTAAACTCTGGAAACACCATATATTTT	CASSLNLNSGNTIYF
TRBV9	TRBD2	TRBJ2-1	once	TGTGCCAGTTCATCCCAGGGCGGGAGCGGTGAGCAGTTCTTC	CASSSQGGSGEQFF
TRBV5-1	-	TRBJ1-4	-	TGCGCCAGCAGCTTGGAAAGGGGTGACGAAAAACTGTTTTTT	CASSLERGDEKLFF
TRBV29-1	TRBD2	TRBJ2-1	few	TGCAGCGTTGAGGGACTAGTCCCCTACAATGAGCAGTTCTTC	CSVEGLVPYNEQFF
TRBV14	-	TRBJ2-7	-	TGTGCCAGCAGCCAAGAAAACGTAGTCGGGGTTGGGTACGAGCAGTACTTC	CASSQENVVGVGYEQYF
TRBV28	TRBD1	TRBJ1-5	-	TGTGCCAGCAGCCTTGGGACAGGGGTTTTATATAGCAATCAGCCCCAGCATTTT	CASSLGTGVLYSNQPQHF
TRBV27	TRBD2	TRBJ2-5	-	TGTGCCAGCAGTTTTAAGCTAGCGGGAGCCCCCAGGGGTGAGACCCAGTACTTC	CASSFKLAGAPRGETQYF
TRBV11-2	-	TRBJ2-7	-	TGTGCCAGCAGCTTAGAACGGGGTTCCTACGAGCAGTACTTC	CASSLERGSYEQYF
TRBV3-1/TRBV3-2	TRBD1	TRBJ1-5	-	TGTGCCAGCAGCCCAAATACAGGGGACTTAAGCAATCAGCCCCAGCATTTT	CASSPNTGDLSNQPQHF
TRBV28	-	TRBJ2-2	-	TGTGCCAGCAGTTTAAGGGGGACCGGGGAGCTGTTTTTT	CASSLRGTGELFF
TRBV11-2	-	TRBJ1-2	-	TGTGCCAGCAGCTTCCGGAGCTATGGCTACACCTTC	CASSFRSYGYTF
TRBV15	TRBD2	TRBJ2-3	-	TGTGCCACCAGCAGGGGACTAGCGGGCCCCACAGATACGCAGTATTTT	CATSRGLAGPTDTQYF
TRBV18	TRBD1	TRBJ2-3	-	TGTGCCAGCTCACCTCGACAGGGAGATACGCAGTATTTT	CASSPRQGDTQYF
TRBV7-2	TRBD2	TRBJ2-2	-	TGTGCCAGCACCCCCGGGGTAGCGGGAGTATCCGGGGAGCTGTTTTTT	CASTPGVAGVSGELFF
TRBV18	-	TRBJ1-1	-	TGTGCCAGCTCACCACAACAGGGGAACACTGAAGCTTTCTTT	CASSPQQGNTEAFF
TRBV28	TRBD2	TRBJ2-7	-	TGTGCCAGCAGTAGGACGCGGGAGTCCGAGCAGTACTTC	CASSRTRESEQYF
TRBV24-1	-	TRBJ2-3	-	TGTGCCACCAGTTTAGCTGGGGCCAACACAGATACGCAGTATTTT	CATSLAGANTDTQYF
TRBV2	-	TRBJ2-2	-	TGTGCCAGCAGTGTCCTAGGCGCGGCGGCCGTCCGCACCGGGGAGCTGTTTTTT	CASSVLGAAAVRTGELFF
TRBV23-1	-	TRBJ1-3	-	TGCGCCAGCAGTCAAAACAGGCAATACTCTGGAAACACCATATATTTT	CASSQNRQYSGNTIYF
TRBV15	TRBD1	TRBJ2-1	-	TGTGCCACCAGCAGAGATGAAGGGGGCTATGAGCAGTTCTTC	CATSRDEGGYEQFF
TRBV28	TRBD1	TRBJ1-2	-	TGTGCCAGCAGTCTGACAGGGGACCGATATGGCTACACCTTC	CASSLTGDRYGYTF